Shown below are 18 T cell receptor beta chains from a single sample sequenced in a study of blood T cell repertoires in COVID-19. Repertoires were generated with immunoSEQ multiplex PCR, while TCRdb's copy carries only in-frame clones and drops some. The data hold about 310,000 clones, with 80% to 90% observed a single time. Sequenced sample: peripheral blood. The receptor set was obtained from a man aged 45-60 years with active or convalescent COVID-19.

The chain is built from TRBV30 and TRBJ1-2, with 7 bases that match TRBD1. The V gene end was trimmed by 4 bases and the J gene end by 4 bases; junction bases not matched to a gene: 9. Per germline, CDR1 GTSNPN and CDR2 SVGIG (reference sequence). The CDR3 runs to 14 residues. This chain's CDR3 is CAWMSRGASYGYTF. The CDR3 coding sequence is TGTGCCTGGATGTCCAGGGGGGCGAGCTATGGCTACACCTTC.

CDR3 residues: CASSLGGSSGSRWETQYF. The CDR3 region has the DNA TGTGCCAGCAGCTTAGGGGGGTCTAGCGGGAGTCGTTGGGAGACCCAGTACTTC. The J gene is TRBJ2-5, the V gene TRBV7-8, with 10 bases identical to TRBD2. Germline V gene data show CDR1 as SGHVS and CDR2 as FQNEAQ. CDR3 size: 18 residues. V lost 1 base to trimming and J lost 5 bases; unmatched junction nucleotides: 13.

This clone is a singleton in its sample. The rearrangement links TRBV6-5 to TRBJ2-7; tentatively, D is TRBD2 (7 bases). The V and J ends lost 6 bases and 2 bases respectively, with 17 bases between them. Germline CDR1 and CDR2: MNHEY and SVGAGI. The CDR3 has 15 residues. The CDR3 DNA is TGTGCCAGCAGGGGGGGAGGGGGTTTTCCCTACGAGCAGTACTTC. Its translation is CASRGGGGFPYEQYF.

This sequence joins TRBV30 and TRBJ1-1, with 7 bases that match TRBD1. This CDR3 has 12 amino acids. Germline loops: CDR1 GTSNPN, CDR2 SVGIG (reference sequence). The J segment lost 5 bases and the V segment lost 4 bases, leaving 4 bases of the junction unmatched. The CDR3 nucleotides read TGTGCCTGGACGCGACAGGGTACTGAAGCTTTCTTT. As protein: CAWTRQGTEAFF.

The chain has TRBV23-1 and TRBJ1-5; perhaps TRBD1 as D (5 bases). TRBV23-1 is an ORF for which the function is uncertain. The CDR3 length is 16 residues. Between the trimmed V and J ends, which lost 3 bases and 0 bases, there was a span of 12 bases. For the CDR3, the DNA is TGCGCCAGCAGTCACCCCGGACACTTTAGCAATCAGCCCCAGCATTTT. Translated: CASSHPGHFSNQPQHF.

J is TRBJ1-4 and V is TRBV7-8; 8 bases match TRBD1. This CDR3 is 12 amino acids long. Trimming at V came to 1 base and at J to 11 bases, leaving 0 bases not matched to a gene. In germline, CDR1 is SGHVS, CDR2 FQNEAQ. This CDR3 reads CASSLGTGKLFF. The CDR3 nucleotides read TGTGCCAGCAGCTTAGGGACAGGGAAACTGTTTTTT.

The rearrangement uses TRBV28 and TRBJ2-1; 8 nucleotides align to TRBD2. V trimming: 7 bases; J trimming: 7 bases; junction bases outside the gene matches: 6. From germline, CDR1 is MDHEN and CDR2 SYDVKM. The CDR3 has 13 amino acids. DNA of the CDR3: TGTGCCAGCAACCGGGGGGGCCAGAATGAGCAGTTCTTC. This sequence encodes CASNRGGQNEQFF.

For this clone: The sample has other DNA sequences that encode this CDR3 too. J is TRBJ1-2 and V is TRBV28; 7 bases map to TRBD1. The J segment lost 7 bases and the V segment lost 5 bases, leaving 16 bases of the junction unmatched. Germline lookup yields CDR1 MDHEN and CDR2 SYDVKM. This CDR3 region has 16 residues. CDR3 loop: CASSPIMGAGGRGYTF. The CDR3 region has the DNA TGTGCCAGCAGTCCAATTATGGGGGCAGGGGGTCGTGGCTACACCTTC.

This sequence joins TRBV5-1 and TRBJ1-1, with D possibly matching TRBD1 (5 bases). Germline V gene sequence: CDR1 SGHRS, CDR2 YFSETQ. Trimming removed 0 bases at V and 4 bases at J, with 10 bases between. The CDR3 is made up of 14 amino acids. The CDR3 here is CASSLAAGSTEAFF. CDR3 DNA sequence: TGCGCCAGCAGCTTGGCCGCAGGGTCCACTGAAGCTTTCTTT.

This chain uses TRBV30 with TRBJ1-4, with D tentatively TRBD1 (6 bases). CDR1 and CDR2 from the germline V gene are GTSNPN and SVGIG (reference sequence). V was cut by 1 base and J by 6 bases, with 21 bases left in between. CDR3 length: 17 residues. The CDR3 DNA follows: TGTGCCTGGAGTGCTAGTAGAACAGGGCCCGGAGATGAAAAACTGTTTTTT. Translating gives CAWSASRTGPGDEKLFF.

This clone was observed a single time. The CDR3 DNA sequence: TGTGCCAGCAGCCCTAGGATCCAAGAGACCCAGTACTTC. Residues: CASSPRIQETQYF. J is TRBJ2-5 and V is TRBV11-2; no clear D gene. Germline V lookup: CDR1 SGHAT, CDR2 FQNNGV. V lost 5 bases, J lost 1 base, and 8 bases lay in between. The CDR3 extends over 13 amino acids.

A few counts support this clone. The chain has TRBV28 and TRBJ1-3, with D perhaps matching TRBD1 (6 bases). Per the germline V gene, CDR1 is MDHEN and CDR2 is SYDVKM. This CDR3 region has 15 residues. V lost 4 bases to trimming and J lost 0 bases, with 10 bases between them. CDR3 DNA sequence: TGTGCCAGCAGTTCCCCAGGGGTCTCTGGAAACACCATATATTTT. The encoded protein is CASSSPGVSGNTIYF.

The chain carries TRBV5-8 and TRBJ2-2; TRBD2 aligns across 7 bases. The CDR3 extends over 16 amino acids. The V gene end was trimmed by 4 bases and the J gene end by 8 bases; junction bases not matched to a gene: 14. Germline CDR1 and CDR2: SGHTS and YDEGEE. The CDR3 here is CASSKSLAATGGELFF. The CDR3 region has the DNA TGTGCCAGCAGCAAATCGCTAGCGGCCACGGGGGGGGAGCTGTTTTTT.

The CDR3 DNA reads TGCGCCAGCAGCTCCTCAGGGGGCTGGGCAACTAATGAAAAACTGTTTTTT. This translates into CASSSSGGWATNEKLFF. The chain recombines TRBV5-1 with TRBJ1-4; TRBD1 agrees at 8 bases. The germline gives CDR1 SGHRS, CDR2 YFSETQ. Unmatched junction bases numbered 7, after V lost 3 bases and J lost 0 bases. The CDR3 is 17 residues long.

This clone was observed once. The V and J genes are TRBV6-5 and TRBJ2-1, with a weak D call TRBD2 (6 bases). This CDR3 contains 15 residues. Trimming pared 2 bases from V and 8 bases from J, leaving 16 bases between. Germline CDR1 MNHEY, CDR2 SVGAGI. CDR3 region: CASSYGGSDMDEQFF. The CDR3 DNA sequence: TGTGCCAGCAGTTACGGGGGGAGTGATATGGATGAGCAGTTCTTC.

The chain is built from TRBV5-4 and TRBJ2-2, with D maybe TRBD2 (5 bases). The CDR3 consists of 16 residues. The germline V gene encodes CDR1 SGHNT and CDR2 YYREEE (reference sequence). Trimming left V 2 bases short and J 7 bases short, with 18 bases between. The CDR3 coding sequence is TGTGCCAGCAGCTTAGAAATAGGGCGGAGCGGCGGGGAGCTGTTTTTT. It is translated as CASSLEIGRSGGELFF.

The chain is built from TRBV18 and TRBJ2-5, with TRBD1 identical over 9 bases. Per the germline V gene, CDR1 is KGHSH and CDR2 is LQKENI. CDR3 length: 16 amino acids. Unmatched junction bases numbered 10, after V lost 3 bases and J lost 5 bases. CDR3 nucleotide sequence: TGTGCCAGCTCACCCCGGGGACAGGGTGGACGGGAGACCCAGTACTTC. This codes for CASSPRGQGGRETQYF. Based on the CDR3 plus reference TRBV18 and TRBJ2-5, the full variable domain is NAGVMQNPRHLVRRRGQEARLRCSPMKGHSHVYWYRQLPEEGLKFMVYLQKENIIDESGMPKERFSAEFPKEGPSILRIQQVVRGDSAAYFCASSPRGQGGRETQYFGPGTRLLVL.

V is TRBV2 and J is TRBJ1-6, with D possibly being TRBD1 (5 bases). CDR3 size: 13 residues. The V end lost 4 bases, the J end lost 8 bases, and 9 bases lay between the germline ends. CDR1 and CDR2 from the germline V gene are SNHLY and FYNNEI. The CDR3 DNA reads TGTGCCAGCAGTGGGACACAAGATTCACCCCTCCACTTT. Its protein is CASSGTQDSPLHF.